These 19 T cell receptor beta chains share one sample of origin, sequenced in a study of vaccination effects on CD4 cells after COVID-19. Under the ViraFEST assay, PBMC were stimulated with viral peptide pools so that antigen-specific CD4+ T cells expanded. Sequencing was performed afterwards. Cultured cells yielded isolated CD4+ T cells after 10 to 11 days. Sequencing was performed with immunoSEQ multiplex PCR; in TCRdb, only in-frame clones are kept and a portion is missing. Seen here are more than 30,000 clones, roughly two thirds observed once, and the top ten hold 28%. These receptors have no identified antigens. Sequencing used CD4+ T cells from PBMCs cultured with HCoV-229E spike peptides, obtained before COVID-19 vaccination. The receptors here all came from a human donor who received a COVID-19 vaccine.

This clone was seen a handful of times. This sequence joins TRBV28 and TRBJ1-2, with a tentative D call TRBD1 (6 bases). From germline, CDR1 is MDHEN and CDR2 SYDVKM. The CDR3 runs to 13 residues. Deletions cut 5 bases from V and 0 bases from J, with 7 bases between. CDR3 in DNA: TGTGCCAGCAGTGGGGACACTAACTATGGCTACACCTTC. Translating it yields CASSGDTNYGYTF.

The chain combines TRBV4-1 with TRBJ1-5, with D possibly matching TRBD1 (5 bases). V lost 5 bases, J lost 16 bases, and 21 bases lay in between. From germline, CDR1 is MGHRA and CDR2 YSYEKL. The CDR3 has 13 residues. CDR3 in amino acids: CASSEILTGPPHF. The DNA of the CDR3 is TGCGCCAGCAGCGAAATCCTCACAGGCCCTCCACATTTT.

V is TRBV10-3 and J is TRBJ1-1; D gene uncertain. V was clipped by 8 bases and J by 1 base, with 8 bases between them. CDR3 length: 12 amino acids. The germline gives CDR1 ENHRY, CDR2 SYGVKD. The CDR3 region has the DNA TGTGCCATCGCCCGACAGAACACTGAAGCTTTCTTT. This sequence encodes CAIARQNTEAFF.

This clone was seen more than once but under ten times. V is TRBV5-1 and J is TRBJ2-3; 10 nucleotides line up with TRBD2. Germline V gene lookup returns CDR1 SGHRS and CDR2 YFSETQ. The V gene end was trimmed by 4 bases and the J gene end by 2 bases; junction bases not matched to a gene: 10. The CDR3 is 17 residues long. This CDR3 reads CASSPGYSGRVTDTQYF. The CDR3 DNA follows: TGCGCCAGCAGCCCCGGGTACAGCGGGAGGGTCACAGATACGCAGTATTTT.

The chain has TRBV4-3 and TRBJ1-5; D unresolved. Germline V gives CDR1 LGHNA, CDR2 YSLEER. The CDR3 is made up of 13 amino acids. The ends were cut back, 0 bases at V and 6 bases at J, with 6 bases in the middle. The CDR3 DNA reads TGCGCCAGCAGCCAAGATCGGGGTCAGCCCCAGCATTTT. Amino acid sequence: CASSQDRGQPQHF.

The rearrangement uses TRBV9 and TRBJ1-5; no definite D call. The CDR3 is made up of 15 amino acids. The V and J ends lost 3 bases and 3 bases respectively, with 13 bases between them. Germline V gives CDR1 SGDLS, CDR2 YYNGEE. In nucleotides, the CDR3 is TGTGCCAGCAGCGGAGGCGGTAACTTCAATCAGCCCCAGCATTTT. It yields the protein CASSGGGNFNQPQHF.

The V call is TRBV29-1, the J call TRBJ2-1; D is undetermined. The V end was cut by 4 bases, the J end by 2 bases, with 6 bases between. Germline loops: CDR1 SQVTM, CDR2 ANQGSEA. This CDR3 is 12 amino acids long. The CDR3 sequence is CSVVQTYNEQFF. In DNA form, the CDR3 reads TGCAGCGTTGTACAGACCTACAATGAGCAGTTCTTC.

The chain carries TRBV5-6 and TRBJ1-1; 9 bases are shared with TRBD1. Germline assignment: CDR1 SGHDT and CDR2 YYEEEE. J gave up 4 bases and V 4 bases, and 8 bases lay outside the gene matches. This CDR3 region has 15 residues. The CDR3 sequence: CASSRPTGGGTEAFF. In nucleotides, the CDR3 is TGTGCCAGCAGCCGACCGACAGGGGGGGGCACTGAAGCTTTCTTT.

This rearrangement joins TRBV6-5 to TRBJ1-2; D is undetermined. V lost 6 bases and J lost 4, with 18 bases in between. CDR3 size: 15 residues. Per the germline V gene, CDR1 is MNHEY and CDR2 is SVGAGI. This CDR3 reads CASSYGVAGVYGYTF. The CDR3 region has the DNA TGTGCCAGCAGCTACGGGGTTGCAGGTGTCTATGGCTACACCTTC.

The chain couples TRBV14 to TRBJ2-7; 10 bases fit TRBD1. With V trimmed by 3 bases and J by 2 bases, 10 bases remained unmatched. The CDR3 loop spans 17 amino acids. Germline-derived CDR1 and CDR2 are SGHDN and FVKESK. The CDR3, as DNA: TGTGCCAGCAGCCACTATCTACCGGGACAGGGGCCCTACGAGCAGTACTTC. Translation: CASSHYLPGQGPYEQYF.

The chain couples TRBV5-5 to TRBJ1-2, with TRBD1 identical over 12 bases. CDR1 SGHKS and CDR2 YYEKEE come from the germline V gene (reference sequence). The CDR3 length is 18 residues. Trimming cost V 2 bases and J 4 bases; bases outside gene matches: 12. The CDR3, as DNA: TGTGCCAGCAGCTTTACCGGGACAGGGGGCTTTCGCGGCTATGGCTACACCTTC. Its protein product is CASSFTGTGGFRGYGYTF.

In its sample, this clone was seen a few times. The chain links TRBV4-1 to TRBJ2-5; tentatively, D is TRBD2 (5 bases). The ends were cut back, 0 bases at V and 5 bases at J, with 13 bases in the middle. CDR3 size: 15 residues. Germline V gene lookup returns CDR1 MGHRA and CDR2 YSYEKL. The CDR3 here is CASSQEVPRGETQYF. The CDR3 coding sequence is TGCGCCAGCAGCCAAGAAGTCCCCCGAGGGGAGACCCAGTACTTC.

The chain couples TRBV11-3 to TRBJ1-4; D gene unclear. CDR1 and CDR2 (germline): SGHNT, YENEEA. V was pared by 5 bases and J by 8 bases, with 6 bases between. This CDR3 is 11 amino acids long. CDR3 amino acids: CASSNREKLFF. For the CDR3, the DNA is TGTGCCAGCAGCAATAGGGAAAAACTGTTTTTT.

This chain joins TRBV19 and TRBJ1-6; D remains ambiguous. Germline CDR1 is LNHDA and CDR2 is SQIVND (reference sequence). Trimming stripped 6 bases from V and 4 bases from J, with 10 bases between. The CDR3 totals 14 residues. CDR3 nucleotide sequence: TGTGCCAGTAGCCTTGACGGATATAATTCACCCCTCCACTTT. Translating it yields CASSLDGYNSPLHF.

The chain employs TRBV3-1 (or the pseudogene TRBV3-2) and TRBJ2-3; D is perhaps TRBD2 (5 bases). This CDR3 contains 16 residues. Trimming removed 0 bases from V and 6 bases from J, with 16 bases in between. Per germline, CDR1 LGHDT and CDR2 YNNKEL (reference sequence). The CDR3 DNA follows: TGTGCCAGCAGCCAAGAATCGGGGTCGCAGCGGGATACGCAGTATTTT. Translating gives CASSQESGSQRDTQYF.

CDR3: CASSPDRNYGYTF. As DNA, the CDR3 is TGTGCCAGCAGCCCGGACAGAAACTATGGCTACACCTTC. This chain joins TRBV7-8 and TRBJ1-2; weak D call: TRBD1 (6 bases). The germline V and J ends were trimmed by 5 bases and 2 bases, with 9 bases remaining between them. The CDR3 spans 13 residues. Germline CDR1 is SGHVS and CDR2 is FQNEAQ.

CDR3 sequence: CASSYVLGLISNQPQHF. The CDR3 DNA follows: TGTGCCAGCAGTTACGTTTTGGGACTGATTAGCAATCAGCCCCAGCATTTT. This sequence joins TRBV6-2 or TRBV6-3 and TRBJ1-5; D perhaps matches TRBD1 (5 bases). V gave up 2 bases and J gave up 0 bases, with 14 bases separating them. Germline CDR1 reads MNHEY; CDR2 reads SVGEGT. This CDR3 is built from 17 residues.

The chain joins TRBV2 to TRBJ1-1; D possibly corresponds to TRBD1 (5 bases). This CDR3 spans 13 amino acids. Germline V gene data show CDR1 as SNHLY and CDR2 as FYNNEI. Trimming stripped 3 bases from V and 10 bases from J, with 15 bases between. This CDR3 reads CASSERGTSGAFF. The CDR3 DNA is TGTGCCAGCAGTGAGAGGGGAACTTCAGGAGCTTTCTTT.

In nucleotides, the CDR3 is TGTGCCAGCAGTTTAACAGGGAGGGGTTCACCCCTCCACTTT. It encodes CASSLTGRGSPLHF. This chain joins TRBV28 and TRBJ1-6; D possibly corresponds to TRBD1 (6 bases). Germline V gives CDR1 MDHEN, CDR2 SYDVKM. The CDR3 runs to 14 residues. V was pared by 2 bases and J by 9 bases, with 11 bases between. The complete variable domain, with remaining parts taken from reference TRBV28 and TRBJ1-6, reads DVKVTQSSRYLVKRTGEKVFLECVQDMDHENMFWYRQDPGLGLRLIYFSYDVKMKEKGDIPEGYSVSREKKERFSLILESASTNQTSMYLCASSLTGRGSPLHFGNGTRLTVT.